The TCR beta chain under discussion was sequenced for a study of blood T cell repertoires in COVID-19. Study background: Italy, Spain and the United States were the sources of the convalescent and acute COVID-19 samples. The cDNA or gDNA used as material had been derived from T cells, B-cell-depleted T cells, or PBMCs.

Original processing notes: Estimated nucleated cell counts came from reference gene primer amplification. Here immunoSEQ multiplex PCR was the method, and the copy in TCRdb shows in-frame clones only, minus some. That table is the source of V, J and clone size, and D and trimming were worked out from the DNA. The sample includes 200,000 to 250,000 clones, roughly nine tenths of them seen just once. Germline values: CDR1 SGHAT, CDR2 FQNNGV. The CDR3 spans 15 residues. V dropped 5 bases and J dropped 4 bases, with 15 bases sitting between them. Sequenced: peripheral blood. The V call is TRBV11-2, the J call TRBJ2-1; D is possibly TRBD2 (6 bases). The source of this sequence is a man aged 25 to 40 with acute or convalescent COVID-19. The CDR3 loop is CASSPGTAGYNEQFF. The CDR3 nucleotides read TGTGCCAGCAGCCCAGGGACCGCGGGATACAATGAGCAGTTCTTC.